Below, 6 T cell receptor beta chains from the same sample are listed, as sequenced in a study of T cell changes during pregnancy in multiple sclerosis. Repertoires were generated with immunoSEQ multiplex PCR, while TCRdb's copy carries only in-frame clones and drops some. The table includes tens of thousands of clones, about 87% detected once. The sequences come from peripheral blood, collected in the first trimester of pregnancy. The receptors derive from a female donor in good health, enrolled as a control in a pregnancy study.

V and J are TRBV30 and TRBJ1-6; 9 positions match TRBD1. This CDR3 has 16 residues. The germline CDR1 and CDR2 sequences are GTSNPN and SVGIG (reference sequence). V was pared by 2 bases and J by 5 bases, with 7 bases of the junction left unmatched. CDR3 DNA sequence: TGTGCCTGGAGTCCCACAGGGGGCAACCATAATTCACCCCTCCACTTT. Residues: CAWSPTGGNHNSPLHF. Drawing the rest from reference TRBV30 and TRBJ1-6, the complete variable domain is SQTIHQWPATLVQPVGSPLSLECTVEGTSNPNLYWYRQAAGRGLQLLFYSVGIGQISSEVPQNLSASRPQDRQFILSSKKLLLSDSGFYLCAWSPTGGNHNSPLHFGNGTRLTVT.

This rearrangement joins TRBV27 to TRBJ1-1; D not resolved. This CDR3 is built from 14 residues. Germline values: CDR1 MNHEY, CDR2 SMNVEV (reference sequence). Trimming stripped 2 bases from V and 11 bases from J, with 18 bases between. CDR3: CASSLIGQDTDAFF. DNA of the CDR3: TGTGCCAGCAGTTTAATCGGCCAGGATACCGACGCTTTCTTT.

The chain uses TRBV6-5 and TRBJ2-3; possible D gene TRBD1, 6 bases. The CDR3 length is 15 residues. Germline CDR1 MNHEY, CDR2 SVGAGI. V lost 6 bases and J 2 bases, leaving 15 bases between the germline ends. CDR3 coding DNA: TGTGCCAGCAGGGATTCCGGGACATTCACAGATACGCAGTATTTT. Protein: CASRDSGTFTDTQYF.

This clone was picked up one time. This chain uses TRBV5-6 with TRBJ1-5; D is unclear. Trimming removed 0 bases at V and 7 bases at J, with 8 bases between. The CDR3 length is 13 residues. Germline V gives CDR1 SGHDT, CDR2 YYEEEE. The CDR3 DNA sequence: TGTGCCAGCAGCTTGGCACAACGCCAGCCCCAGCATTTT. Translating gives CASSLAQRQPQHF.

The rearrangement links TRBV19 to TRBJ2-2; TRBD2 aligns across 12 bases. With 4 bases clipped from V and 4 bases from J, the junction kept 4 bases outside the gene matches. This CDR3 spans 16 amino acids. CDR1 and CDR2 (germline): LNHDA, SQIVND (reference sequence). CDR3 loop: CASSTLAGGITGELFF. CDR3 bases: TGTGCCAGTAGTACGCTAGCGGGGGGGATCACCGGGGAGCTGTTTTTT.

The CDR3 coding sequence is TGTGCCAGCAGCTCACCCCGGGACAGGGCTCAGGACTATGGCTACACCTTC. Translation gives CASSSPRDRAQDYGYTF. V and J are TRBV5-4 and TRBJ1-2; 9 nucleotides align to TRBD1. Germline V gene sequence: CDR1 SGHNT, CDR2 YYREEE (reference sequence). V lost 3 bases and J lost 3; bases outside the gene matches: 12. The CDR3 totals 17 residues.